What follows describes a single T cell receptor beta chain. The data originate from a study of control samples from healthy donors and cancer patients. This CDR3 comprises 15 residues. The J segment lost 4 bases and the V segment lost 3 bases, leaving 6 bases of the junction unmatched. TCRdb keeps only in-frame clones here, not all; method: immunoSEQ multiplex PCR. The table lists more than 150,000 clones, approximately 93% of them singletons. V usage is TRBV23-1 and J usage is TRBJ1-1; 9 bases agree with TRBD1. TRBV23-1 is designated an ORF whose function remains uncertain. Source material: blood. The source is a man aged 45 to 65 in good health. The CDR3 spells CASSQDRGPGTEAFF. The DNA of the CDR3 is TGCGCCAGCAGTCAGGACAGGGGTCCGGGCACTGAAGCTTTCTTT.